These 10 T cell receptor beta chains were all obtained from the same sample, sequenced in a study of multiple sclerosis patients with progressive multifocal leukoencephalopathy. Measured with immunoSEQ multiplex PCR; TCRdb has only the in-frame clones, and not every one. The sample records tens of thousands of clones, around 92% being singletons. Specified time point: 6 months of natalizumab therapy. Sequences were derived from PBMCs, sampled from a patient treated with natalizumab. Source of these receptors: a human donor with multiple sclerosis.

The chain joins TRBV7-2 to TRBJ2-1; perhaps TRBD2 as D (6 bases). Germline values: CDR1 SGHTA, CDR2 FQGNSA. The CDR3 covers 14 residues. V gave up 2 bases and J gave up 5 bases, with 10 bases separating them. CDR3 nucleotides: TGTGCCAGCAGCTTATCTTGGGGGGACAATGAGCAGTTCTTC. This gives the protein CASSLSWGDNEQFF.

The chain joins TRBV10-2 to TRBJ2-7, with TRBD1 identical over 8 bases. The V gene end was trimmed by 6 bases and the J gene end by 7 bases; junction bases not matched to a gene: 14. The CDR3 has 15 amino acids. The V gene's germline CDR1 is WSHSY and CDR2 SAAADI. CDR3 in amino acids: CASSPRQGTDLEQYF. As DNA, the CDR3 is TGCGCCAGCAGCCCTCGACAGGGGACTGACCTAGAGCAGTACTTC.

This clone occurred a few times. The chain combines TRBV9 with TRBJ1-2, with TRBD1 identical over 7 bases. The CDR3 totals 15 residues. Germline CDR1 and CDR2: SGDLS and YYNGEE. The J segment lost 7 bases and the V segment lost 4 bases, leaving 13 bases of the junction unmatched. CDR3 bases: TGTGCCAGCAGCAGAGAGGGACAGTTGGGCGGTGGCTACACCTTC. Translating it yields CASSREGQLGGGYTF.

The rearrangement uses TRBV2 and TRBJ2-1; 11 bases map to TRBD2. The CDR3 has 16 residues. Germline CDR1 is SNHLY and CDR2 is FYNNEI. With 4 bases clipped from V and 4 bases from J, the junction kept 6 bases outside the gene matches. CDR3 in amino acids: CASSAPGLAVYNEQFF. CDR3 in DNA: TGTGCCAGCAGTGCCCCGGGACTAGCGGTTTACAATGAGCAGTTCTTC.

This rearrangement joins TRBV27 to TRBJ1-5; 8 nucleotides agree with TRBD1. J lost 9 bases, V lost 2 bases, and 6 bases had no gene match. This CDR3 has 14 amino acids. Germline lookup yields CDR1 MNHEY and CDR2 SMNVEV (reference sequence). The CDR3 nucleotides read TGTGCCAGCAGTTTAGGGACAGGTATCATGCCCCAGCATTTT. Translated, it gives CASSLGTGIMPQHF.

The rearrangement uses TRBV7-2 and TRBJ1-3; TRBD1 matches 8 bases. J gave up 4 bases and V 10 bases, and 6 bases lay outside the gene matches. This CDR3 is 13 amino acids long. CDR1 and CDR2 (germline): SGHTA, FQGNSA. CDR3 residues: CATRQGAGNTIYF. The CDR3 DNA reads as TGTGCCACCAGGCAGGGGGCCGGAAACACCATATATTTT.

V usage is TRBV29-1 and J usage is TRBJ1-1; 9 nucleotides line up with TRBD1. Looked up from germline, CDR1 is SQVTM and CDR2 is ANQGSEA. The V and J ends lost 6 bases and 5 bases, in that order; junction bases with no gene match: 4. The CDR3 loop spans 12 amino acids. Here the CDR3 DNA reads TGCAGCGTGAGGACAGGGGTGACTGAAGCTTTCTTT. Protein product: CSVRTGVTEAFF.

This sequence joins TRBV6-1 and TRBJ1-2; D gene unclear. The ends were cut back, 5 bases at V and 7 bases at J, with 20 bases in the middle. This CDR3 contains 15 residues. Germline V gives CDR1 MNHNS, CDR2 SASEGT. Written as DNA, the CDR3 is TGTGCCAGCAGTAAACGTGAGACGAGAGGTGGTGGCTACACCTTC. Translation: CASSKRETRGGGYTF.

The chain recombines TRBV19 with TRBJ2-5; 8 bases map to TRBD1. The DNA end is more similar to TRBJ2-7, so the J call may be wrong. Germline V gene data show CDR1 as LNHDA and CDR2 as SQIVND (reference sequence). The CDR3 is 14 residues long. The CDR3 region is CASRRTGSSYEQYF. The CDR3, as DNA: TGTGCCAGTAGAAGGACAGGGAGCTCCTACGAGCAGTACTTC.

The rearrangement links TRBV11-2 to TRBJ2-7; no clear D gene. Trimming took 2 bases from V and 4 from J, leaving 27 bases between them. CDR3 length: 19 residues. Germline CDR1 is SGHAT and CDR2 is FQNNGV. The CDR3 spells CASSLIPARPPGRIYEQYF. The CDR3 DNA sequence: TGTGCCAGCAGCTTAATACCTGCCAGGCCGCCAGGTAGAATTTACGAGCAGTACTTC.